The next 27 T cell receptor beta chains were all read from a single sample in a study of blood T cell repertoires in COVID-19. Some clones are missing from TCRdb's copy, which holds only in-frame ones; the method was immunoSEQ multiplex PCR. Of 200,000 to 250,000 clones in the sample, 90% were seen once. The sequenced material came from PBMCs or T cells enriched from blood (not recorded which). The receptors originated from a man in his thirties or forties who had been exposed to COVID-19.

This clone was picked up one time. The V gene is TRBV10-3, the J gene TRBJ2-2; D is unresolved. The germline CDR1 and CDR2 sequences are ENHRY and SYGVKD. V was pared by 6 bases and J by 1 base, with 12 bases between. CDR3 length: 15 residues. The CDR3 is CAIRGPGQNTGELFF. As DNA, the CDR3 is TGTGCCATCAGAGGCCCGGGTCAGAACACCGGGGAGCTGTTTTTT.

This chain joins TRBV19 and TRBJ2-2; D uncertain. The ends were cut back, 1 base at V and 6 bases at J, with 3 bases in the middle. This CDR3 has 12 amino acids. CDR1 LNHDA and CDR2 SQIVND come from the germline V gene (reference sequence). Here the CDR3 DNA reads TGTGCCAGTAGTATAGCTCCCGGGGAGCTGTTTTTT. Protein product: CASSIAPGELFF.

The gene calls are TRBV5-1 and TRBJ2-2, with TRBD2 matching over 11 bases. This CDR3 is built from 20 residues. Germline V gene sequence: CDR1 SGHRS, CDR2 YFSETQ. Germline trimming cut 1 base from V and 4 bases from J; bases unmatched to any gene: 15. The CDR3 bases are TGCGCCAGCAGCTTGAAGCCTGTGGCTAGCGGGGGGACCATCACCGGGGAGCTGTTTTTT. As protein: CASSLKPVASGGTITGELFF.

This CDR3 reads CASSFSGGTGELFF. For the CDR3, the DNA is TGCGCCAGCAGCTTTAGCGGGGGCACCGGGGAGCTGTTTTTT. The chain is built from TRBV5-1 and TRBJ2-2; 9 bases are a match to TRBD2. Germline lookup yields CDR1 SGHRS and CDR2 YFSETQ. The ends lost 2 bases at V and 4 bases at J; junction bases unmatched: 0. CDR3 length equals 14 residues.

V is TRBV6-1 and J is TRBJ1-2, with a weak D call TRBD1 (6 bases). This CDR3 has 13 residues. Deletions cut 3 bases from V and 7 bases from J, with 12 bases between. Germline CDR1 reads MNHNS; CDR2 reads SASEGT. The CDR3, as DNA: TGTGCCAGCAGTGATTACAGGGTCACTGGCTACACCTTC. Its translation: CASSDYRVTGYTF.

CDR3 sequence: CASTHGTALHTIYF. The CDR3 DNA reads as TGCGCCAGCACCCACGGGACAGCCCTTCATACCATATATTTT. The rearrangement uses TRBV23-1 and TRBJ1-3; 7 bases fit TRBD1. TRBV23-1 is labeled an ORF, and its function is uncertain. The length of the CDR3 is 14 residues. The V gene end was trimmed by 7 bases and the J gene end by 10 bases; junction bases not matched to a gene: 13.

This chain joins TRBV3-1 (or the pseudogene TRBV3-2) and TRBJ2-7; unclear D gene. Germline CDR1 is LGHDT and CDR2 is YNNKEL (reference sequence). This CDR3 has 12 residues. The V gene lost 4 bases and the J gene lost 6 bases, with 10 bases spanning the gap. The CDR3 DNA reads TGTGCCAGCAGCCCAACTTCAGGCGAGCAGTACTTC. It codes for CASSPTSGEQYF.

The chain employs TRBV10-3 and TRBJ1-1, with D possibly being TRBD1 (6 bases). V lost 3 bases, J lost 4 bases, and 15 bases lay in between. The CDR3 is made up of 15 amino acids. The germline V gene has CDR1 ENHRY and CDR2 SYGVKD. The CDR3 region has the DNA TGTGCCATCAGTGATGGTGGGGGCGGGAGCACTGAAGCTTTCTTT. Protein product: CAISDGGGGSTEAFF.

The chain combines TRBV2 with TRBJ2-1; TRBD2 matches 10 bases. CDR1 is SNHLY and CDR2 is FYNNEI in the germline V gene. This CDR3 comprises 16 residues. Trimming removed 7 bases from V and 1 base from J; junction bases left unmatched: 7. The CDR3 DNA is TGTGCCAGCAAGCCAGGACTAGCGGAGTCCTACAATGAGCAGTTCTTC. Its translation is CASKPGLAESYNEQFF.

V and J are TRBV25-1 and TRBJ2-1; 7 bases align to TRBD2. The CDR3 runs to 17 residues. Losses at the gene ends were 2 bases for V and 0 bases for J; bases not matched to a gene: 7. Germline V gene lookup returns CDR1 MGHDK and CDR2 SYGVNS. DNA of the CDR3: TGTGCCAGCAGTGAAGTTCTCCTAGCGGACTCCTACAATGAGCAGTTCTTC. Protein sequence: CASSEVLLADSYNEQFF.

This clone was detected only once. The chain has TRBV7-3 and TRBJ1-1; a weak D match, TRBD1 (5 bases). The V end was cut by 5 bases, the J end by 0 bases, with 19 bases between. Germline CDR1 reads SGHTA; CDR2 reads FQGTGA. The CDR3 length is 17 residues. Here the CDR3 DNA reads TGTGCCAGCAGCCTATCAGGGAAGCCGGACATGAACACTGAAGCTTTCTTT. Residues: CASSLSGKPDMNTEAFF.

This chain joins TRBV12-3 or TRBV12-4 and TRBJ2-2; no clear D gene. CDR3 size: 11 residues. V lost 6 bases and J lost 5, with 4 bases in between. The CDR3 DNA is TGTGCCAGCAGGCGGACCGGGGAGCTGTTTTTT. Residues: CASRRTGELFF.

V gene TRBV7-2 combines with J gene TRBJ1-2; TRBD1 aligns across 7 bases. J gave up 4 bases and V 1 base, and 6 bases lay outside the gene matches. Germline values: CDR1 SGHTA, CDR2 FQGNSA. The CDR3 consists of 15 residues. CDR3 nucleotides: TGTGCCAGCAGCTTAGTTTACAGGGGCTCCTATGGCTACACCTTC. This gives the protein CASSLVYRGSYGYTF.

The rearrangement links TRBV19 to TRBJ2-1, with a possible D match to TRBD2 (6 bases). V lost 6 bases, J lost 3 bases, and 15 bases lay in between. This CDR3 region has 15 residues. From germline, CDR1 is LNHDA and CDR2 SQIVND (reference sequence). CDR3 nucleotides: TGTGCCAGTAGGCCGTCGGGGGTCGTCTACAATGAGCAGTTCTTC. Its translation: CASRPSGVVYNEQFF.

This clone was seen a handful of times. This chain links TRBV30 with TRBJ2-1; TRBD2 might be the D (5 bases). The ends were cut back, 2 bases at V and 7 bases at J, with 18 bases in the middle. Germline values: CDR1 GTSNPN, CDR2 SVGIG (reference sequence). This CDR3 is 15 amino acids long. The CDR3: CAWSSPARTGNEQFF. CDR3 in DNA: TGTGCCTGGAGTTCGCCCGCCCGGACGGGGAATGAGCAGTTCTTC.

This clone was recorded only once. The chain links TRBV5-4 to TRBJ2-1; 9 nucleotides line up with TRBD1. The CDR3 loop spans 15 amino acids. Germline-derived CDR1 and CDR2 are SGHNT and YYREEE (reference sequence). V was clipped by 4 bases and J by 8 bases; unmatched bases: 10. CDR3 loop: CASSGVGQGKDEQFF. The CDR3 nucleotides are TGTGCCAGCAGCGGAGTTGGACAGGGGAAGGATGAGCAGTTCTTC. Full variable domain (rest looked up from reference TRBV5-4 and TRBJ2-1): ETGVTQSPTHLIKTRGQQVTLRCSSQSGHNTVSWYQQALGQGPQFIFQYYREEENGRGNFPPRFSGLQFPNYSSELNVNALELDDSALYLCASSGVGQGKDEQFFGPGTRLTVL.

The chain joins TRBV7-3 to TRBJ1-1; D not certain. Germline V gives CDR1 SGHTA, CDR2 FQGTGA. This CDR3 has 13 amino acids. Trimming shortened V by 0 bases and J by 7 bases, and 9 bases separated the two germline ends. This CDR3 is CASSLTVQNEAFF. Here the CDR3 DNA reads TGTGCCAGCAGCTTAACGGTACAGAATGAAGCTTTCTTT.

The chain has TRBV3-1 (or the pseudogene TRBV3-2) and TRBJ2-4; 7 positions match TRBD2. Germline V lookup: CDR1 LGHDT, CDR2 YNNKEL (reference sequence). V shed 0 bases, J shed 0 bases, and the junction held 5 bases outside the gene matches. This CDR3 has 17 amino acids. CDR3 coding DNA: TGTGCCAGCAGCCAAGATCTACGCGGGGGAGCCAAAAACATTCAGTACTTC. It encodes CASSQDLRGGAKNIQYF.

As DNA, the CDR3 is TGTGCCAGCAGGCCTCCAGGGCAGGGCAATCAGCCCCAGCATTTT. Protein sequence: CASRPPGQGNQPQHF. This sequence joins TRBV6-6 and TRBJ1-5; TRBD1 is a possible D gene (5 bases). The CDR3 runs to 15 residues. The germline V gene encodes CDR1 MNHNY and CDR2 SVGAGI (reference sequence). V was trimmed by 6 bases and J by 2 bases, leaving 14 bases between them.

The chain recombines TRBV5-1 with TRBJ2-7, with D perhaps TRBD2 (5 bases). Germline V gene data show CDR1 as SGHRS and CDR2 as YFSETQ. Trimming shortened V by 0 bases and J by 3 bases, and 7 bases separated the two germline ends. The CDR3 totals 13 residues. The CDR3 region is CASSLDGLYEQYF. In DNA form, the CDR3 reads TGCGCCAGCAGCTTGGACGGACTCTACGAGCAGTACTTC.

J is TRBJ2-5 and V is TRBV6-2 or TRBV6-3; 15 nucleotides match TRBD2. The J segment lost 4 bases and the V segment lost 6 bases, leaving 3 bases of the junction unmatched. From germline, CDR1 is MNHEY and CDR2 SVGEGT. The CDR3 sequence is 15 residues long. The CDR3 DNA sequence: TGTGCCAGCAGCCGGACTAGCGGGGGGGCAGAGACCCAGTACTTC. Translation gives CASSRTSGGAETQYF.

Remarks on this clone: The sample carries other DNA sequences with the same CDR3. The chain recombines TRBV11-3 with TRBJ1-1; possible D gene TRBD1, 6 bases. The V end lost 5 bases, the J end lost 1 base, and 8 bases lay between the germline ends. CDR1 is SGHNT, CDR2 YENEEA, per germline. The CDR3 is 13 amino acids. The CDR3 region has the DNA TGTGCCAGCAGCCTGGACAGGAACACTGAAGCTTTCTTT. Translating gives CASSLDRNTEAFF. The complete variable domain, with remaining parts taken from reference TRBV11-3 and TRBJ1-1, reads EAGVVQSPRYKIIEKKQPVAFWCNPISGHNTLYWYLQNLGQGPELLIRYENEEAVDDSQLPKDRFSAERLKGVDSTLKIQPAELGDSAVYLCASSLDRNTEAFFGQGTRLTVV.

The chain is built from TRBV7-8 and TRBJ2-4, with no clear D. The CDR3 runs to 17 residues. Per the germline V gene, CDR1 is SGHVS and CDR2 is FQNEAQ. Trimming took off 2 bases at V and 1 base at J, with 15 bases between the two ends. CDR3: CASSLMAGPRAKNIQYF. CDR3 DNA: TGTGCCAGCAGCTTAATGGCAGGCCCTCGGGCCAAAAACATTCAGTACTTC.

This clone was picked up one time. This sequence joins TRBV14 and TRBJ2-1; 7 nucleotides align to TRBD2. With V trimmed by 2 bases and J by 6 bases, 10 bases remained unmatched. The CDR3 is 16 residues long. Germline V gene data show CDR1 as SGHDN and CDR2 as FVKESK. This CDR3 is CASSQSAGFRRNEQFF. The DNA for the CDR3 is TGTGCCAGCAGCCAATCAGCGGGGTTTCGCCGCAATGAGCAGTTCTTC. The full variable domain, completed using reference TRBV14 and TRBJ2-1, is EAGVTQFPSHSVIEKGQTVTLRCDPISGHDNLYWYRRVMGKEIKFLLHFVKESKQDESGMPNNRFLAERTGGTYSTLKVQPAELEDSGVYFCASSQSAGFRRNEQFFGPGTRLTVL.

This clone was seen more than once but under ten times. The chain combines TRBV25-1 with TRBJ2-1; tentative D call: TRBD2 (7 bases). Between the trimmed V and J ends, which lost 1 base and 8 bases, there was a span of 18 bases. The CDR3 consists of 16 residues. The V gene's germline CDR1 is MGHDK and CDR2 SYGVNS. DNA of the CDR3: TGTGCCAGCAGTGAATCCGGCGGGGGCTTGGGGGATGAGCAGTTCTTC. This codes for CASSESGGGLGDEQFF.

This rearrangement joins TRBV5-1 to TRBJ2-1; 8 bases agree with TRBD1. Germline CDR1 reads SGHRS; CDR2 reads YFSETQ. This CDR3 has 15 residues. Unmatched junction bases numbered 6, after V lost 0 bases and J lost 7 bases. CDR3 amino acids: CASSLGPGGGNEQFF. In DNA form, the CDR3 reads TGCGCCAGCAGCTTGGGGCCAGGGGGCGGGAATGAGCAGTTCTTC.

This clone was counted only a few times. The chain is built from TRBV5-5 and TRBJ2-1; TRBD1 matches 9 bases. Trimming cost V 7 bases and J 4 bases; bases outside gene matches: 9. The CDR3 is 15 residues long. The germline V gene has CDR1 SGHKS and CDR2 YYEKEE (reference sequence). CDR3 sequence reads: CASVVGGQGYNEQFF. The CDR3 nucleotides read TGTGCCAGCGTAGTTGGCGGACAGGGGTACAATGAGCAGTTCTTC.